These 3 T cell receptor beta chains originate from one sample sequenced in a study of beta chain features in type 1 diabetes. The entirety of the isolated RNA underwent reverse transcription, so expressed TCRB transcripts were sequenced. Profiled with immunoSEQ multiplex PCR; TCRdb holds only in-frame clones, not every one. The table includes fewer than 400,000 clones, roughly 8.8% detected once. Their antigen targets remain unknown. Findings and limits, study-wide: Across all four CD4+ subsets, people with type 1 diabetes showed modestly shorter TCRB CDR3s.

Sequences were obtained from central memory CD4+ T cells from blood. These receptors came from a young man with type 1 diabetes.

This clone was counted a few times. The chain has TRBV7-2 and TRBJ2-1, with a weak D call TRBD2 (6 bases). Trimming pared 1 base from V and 6 bases from J, leaving 13 bases between. Germline-derived CDR1 and CDR2 are SGHTA and FQGNSA. The CDR3 runs to 15 residues. The CDR3 loop is CASSLGAGMGNEQFF. For the CDR3, the DNA is TGTGCCAGCAGCTTAGGGGCGGGGATGGGCAATGAGCAGTTCTTC.

V usage is TRBV2 and J usage is TRBJ1-2; 7 bases are a match to TRBD1. The V gene's germline CDR1 is SNHLY and CDR2 FYNNEI. The V and J ends lost 5 bases and 2 bases, in that order; junction bases with no gene match: 8. This CDR3 has 15 residues. CDR3 coding DNA: TGTGCCAGCAGTCGTACCGGGACAGAGAACTATGGCTACACCTTC. The encoded protein is CASSRTGTENYGYTF.

This clone was seen only a few times. The CDR3 protein is CASSHLTSGAPLSSYNEQFF. The CDR3 region has the DNA TGTGCCAGCAGCCACTTGACTAGCGGGGCTCCTCTGAGCTCCTACAATGAGCAGTTCTTC. The chain recombines TRBV14 with TRBJ2-1; TRBD2 aligns across 11 bases. The V gene end was trimmed by 3 bases and the J gene end by 0 bases; junction bases not matched to a gene: 13. This CDR3 has 20 amino acids. Per the germline V gene, CDR1 is SGHDN and CDR2 is FVKESK. The entire variable domain, with the rest obtained from reference TRBV14 and TRBJ2-1, is as follows: EAGVTQFPSHSVIEKGQTVTLRCDPISGHDNLYWYRRVMGKEIKFLLHFVKESKQDESGMPNNRFLAERTGGTYSTLKVQPAELEDSGVYFCASSHLTSGAPLSSYNEQFFGPGTRLTVL.